The present T cell receptor beta chain was sequenced within a study of blood T cells in healthy people across ages. In each sample, at least 7 million PBMCs were isolated. A single count supports this clonotype. Antigen specificity is unknown. General study points: Researchers report that TCR beta diversity correlated strongly with naive T cell percentage.

The second PCR ran about 6 to 11 cycles with a sample-barcoded 5' primer and J-beta primers. In TCRdb, the 5' RACE reads were re-called with MiXCR into one record per CDR3 protein. This table has over 1,300,000 distinct CDR3 sequences, roughly 60% appearing once. Looked up from germline, CDR1 is MNHEY and CDR2 is SMNVEV (reference sequence). The CDR3 sequence is 16 residues long. Losses at the gene ends were 0 bases for V and 6 bases for J; bases not matched to a gene: 6. The gene calls are TRBV27 and TRBJ1-4; 8 bases line up with TRBD1. The specimen sequenced was blood. The TCR sequence derives from a man aged 18-30 years in good health. The CDR3 reads CASSLSPGQDYEKLFF. The CDR3 DNA reads as TGTGCCAGCAGTTTATCCCCGGGACAGGACTATGAAAAACTGTTTTTT.